The clone carrying this TCR beta chain showed up just once. Its antigen is as yet unknown. This sample is part of a study of cytomegalovirus exposure and HLA in healthy donors. Overall study findings and caveats: TCR beta chains numbering 150 to 200 were designated cytomegalovirus-associated.

Some clones are missing from TCRdb's copy, which holds only in-frame ones; the method was immunoSEQ multiplex PCR. Counted here are over 120,000 clones, over 80% occurring once; the ten biggest clones make up less than 5.5%. V was trimmed by 7 bases and J by 4 bases, leaving 14 bases between them. In germline, CDR1 is MNHEY, CDR2 SVGAGI. CDR3 length equals 15 residues. This chain connects TRBV6-5 to TRBJ1-6; D may be TRBD1 (5 bases). The TCR was taken from a man younger than 35 in good health and CMV-seropositive. Sequenced material: PBMCs. CDR3 in amino acids: CASKSAGLYNSPLHF. CDR3 nucleotide sequence: TGTGCCAGCAAATCCGCAGGGTTGTATAATTCACCCCTCCACTTT.